This TCR beta chain stems from a study of human T cells and chemical hapten exposure. Noted time point: pre-sensitization, week 0. Treatment meaning: therapeutic diphenylcyclopropenone sensitization with weekly scalp DPC. Germline V CDR1 and CDR2: SGHTA, FQGNSA. V was trimmed by 5 bases and J by 6 bases, leaving 15 bases between them. This CDR3 has 14 residues. TCRdb reprocessed the RACE reads via MiXCR and lists one record per CDR3 protein. The profile covers some 90,000 distinct CDR3 sequences, with about 8.5% appearing a single time and around 2.6% taken by the ten largest. The V call is TRBV7-2, the J call TRBJ2-3; D remains ambiguous. The TCR was taken from a middle-aged man with alopecia areata. Some clones in this sample may be carry-over from other donors' samples. The sequencing used whole blood, collected in connection with sensitization to the hapten diphenylcyclopropenone (DPC). CDR3 bases: TGTGCCAGCAGCACCACCAGCCCGCTGGATACGCAGTATTTT. The encoded protein is CASSTTSPLDTQYF.